These T cell receptor beta chains were read from a single sample in a study of cytomegalovirus exposure and HLA in healthy donors. The method was immunoSEQ multiplex PCR; TCRdb's version includes in-frame clones alone and lacks a portion of them. Here the sample spans some 80,000 clones, roughly 96% being singletons. Sequencing input: PBMCs. The receptors derive from a woman between 18 and 29 years old in good health and CMV-seronegative. CDR3s include the opening cysteine and the closing phenylalanine or tryptophan. A D gene is named only where the DNA matches it firmly. Clone size is not always given. Where it is, it says once, few, many or a class for expanded clones.

J	V	D	size	CDR3
TRBJ1-1	TRBV11-2	.	.	CASSLGAGSTEAFF
TRBJ1-2	TRBV9	.	.	CASSPDSDANYGYTF
TRBJ2-2	TRBV9	.	.	CASHTNTGELFF
TRBJ2-7	TRBV11-3	TRBD1	.	CASSLTGSVGGEQYF
TRBJ2-2	TRBV7-7	TRBD2	.	CASSTLAGLNRANTGELFF
TRBJ2-1	TRBV5-1	.	once	CASSLDVRDKRYNEQFF
TRBJ2-7	TRBV28	TRBD1	.	CASSFPRQGAGEQYF
TRBJ2-1	TRBV9	.	.	CASSGPGLSSYNEQFF
TRBJ2-3	TRBV11-3	.	.	CASSLLQSTDTQYF
TRBJ1-3	TRBV20-1	.	.	CSAPFGNTIYF
TRBJ2-7	TRBV6-5	.	.	CASSYRGGYEQYF
TRBJ2-5	TRBV28	TRBD1	.	CASIGTGETQYF
TRBJ2-5	TRBV2	.	.	CASSQFQETQYF
TRBJ2-5	TRBV10-3	.	.	CAISEAGLWQETQYF
TRBJ2-3	TRBV9	.	.	CASSVKSGTDTQYF
TRBJ2-3	TRBV5-1	TRBD1	.	CASSYRPGQTSTDTQYF
TRBJ2-4	TRBV5-6	.	.	CASSVSGLKNIQYF
TRBJ1-5	TRBV28	.	.	CASSFSGPQHF
TRBJ2-7	TRBV28	.	.	CASNHGGYTQYF
TRBJ2-7	TRBV7-2	.	once	CASSFKADSSYEQYF
TRBJ2-1	TRBV6-5	.	.	CASRQVGAYNEQFF
TRBJ2-3	TRBV19	.	.	CASSMATDTTDTQYF
TRBJ1-2	TRBV10-3	.	.	CAIRRGGTFYGYTF